Following are 12 T cell receptor beta chains from one sample sequenced in a study of PD-L1 blockade in urothelial cancer. The time point was: pretreatment peripheral blood. The data were produced by immunoSEQ multiplex PCR, yet TCRdb's version contains in-frame clones alone and is incomplete. Counted here are almost 50,000 clones, around 80% occurring once; the ten biggest clones make up approximately 3%. The sequencing here drew on PBMCs, taken around atezolizumab (anti-PD-L1) treatment. These receptor sequences come from a man between 65 and 85 years old with urothelial cancer.

The rearrangement uses TRBV5-1 and TRBJ1-1, with 10 bases fitting TRBD1. This CDR3 has 16 amino acids. From germline, CDR1 is SGHRS and CDR2 YFSETQ. V trimming: 3 bases; J trimming: 4 bases; junction bases outside the gene matches: 9. CDR3 DNA: TGCGCCAGCAGCTCACGGGACAGGGGTTTCGCCACTGAAGCTTTCTTT. As protein: CASSSRDRGFATEAFF.

The sample holds one count of this clone. J is TRBJ1-1 and V is TRBV6-5; tentative D call: TRBD1 (6 bases). V gave up 5 bases and J gave up 4 bases, with 14 bases separating them. CDR3 length equals 14 residues. CDR1 is MNHEY and CDR2 is SVGAGI in the germline V gene. The CDR3 spells CASSPQGSPTEAFF. DNA for the CDR3: TGTGCCAGCAGTCCCCAGGGGTCTCCCACTGAAGCTTTCTTT.

The chain combines TRBV5-1 with TRBJ2-3; the D gene is possibly TRBD2 (6 bases). Trimming shortened V by 3 bases and J by 4 bases, and 18 bases separated the two germline ends. Germline V lookup: CDR1 SGHRS, CDR2 YFSETQ. The CDR3 totals 16 residues. The CDR3 DNA reads TGCGCCAGCAGCTACGGTACAGCGGGTACGTCAGATACGCAGTATTTT. The encoded protein is CASSYGTAGTSDTQYF.

J is TRBJ2-1 and V is TRBV7-9, with 7 bases lining up with TRBD2. Germline V gene data show CDR1 as SEHNR and CDR2 as FQNEAQ (reference sequence). The CDR3 totals 14 residues. V shed 1 base, J shed 5 bases, and the junction held 2 bases outside the gene matches. The CDR3 region has the DNA TGTGCCAGCAGCTTAGTCGGGGGGAACAATGAGCAGTTCTTC. This codes for CASSLVGGNNEQFF. Looking up the rest from reference TRBV7-9 and TRBJ2-1 gives the full variable domain: DTGVSQNPRHKITKRGQNVTFRCDPISEHNRLYWYRQTLGQGPEFLTYFQNEAQLEKSRLLSDRFSAERPKGSFSTLEIQRTEQGDSAMYLCASSLVGGNNEQFFGPGTRLTVL.

This chain connects TRBV4-2 to TRBJ2-5; TRBD1 agrees at 9 bases. Germline assignment: CDR1 LGHNA and CDR2 YNFKEQ. The V gene end was trimmed by 2 bases and the J gene end by 3 bases; junction bases not matched to a gene: 4. The CDR3 length is 15 residues. The CDR3 sequence: CASSQKRDREETQYF. For the CDR3, the DNA is TGTGCCAGCAGCCAAAAGCGGGACAGGGAAGAGACCCAGTACTTC.

This rearrangement joins TRBV15 to TRBJ2-7, with D maybe TRBD1 (6 bases). CDR1 is LNHNV, CDR2 YYDKDF, per germline (reference sequence). With 2 bases removed from V and 0 bases from J, the gap between germline ends came to 14 bases. CDR3 length: 16 residues. The CDR3 protein is CATSRSGAFYSYEQYF. CDR3 bases: TGTGCCACCAGCAGATCAGGGGCTTTCTACTCCTACGAGCAGTACTTC.

The chain is built from TRBV7-7 and TRBJ2-1, with 13 bases matching TRBD2. CDR3 length equals 18 residues. Looked up from germline, CDR1 is SSHAT and CDR2 is FNYEAQ (reference sequence). Trimming removed 3 bases from V and 6 bases from J; junction bases left unmatched: 11. The CDR3 nucleotides read TGTGCCAGCAGCTTGGCGCCTTGGACTAGCGGGAGAGGCAATGAGCAGTTCTTC. Residues: CASSLAPWTSGRGNEQFF.

This chain links TRBV27 with TRBJ1-1, with TRBD1 identical over 7 bases. The CDR3 covers 13 residues. V shed 4 bases, J shed 11 bases, and the junction held 10 bases outside the gene matches. CDR1 and CDR2 from the germline V gene are MNHEY and SMNVEV (reference sequence). The CDR3 bases are TGTGCCAGCAGTTCCTACCCTACAGGGGAGGCTTTCTTT. Residues: CASSSYPTGEAFF.

The V call is TRBV2, the J call TRBJ1-1, with 8 bases that match TRBD1. V was clipped by 5 bases and J by 3 bases; unmatched bases: 5. This CDR3 has 14 residues. Germline loops: CDR1 SNHLY, CDR2 FYNNEI. The CDR3 spells CASSPGGGYTEAFF. In DNA, the CDR3 is TGTGCCAGCAGTCCAGGGGGCGGCTACACTGAAGCTTTCTTT.

This chain joins TRBV5-1 and TRBJ2-5; perhaps TRBD1 as D (5 bases). Germline V gives CDR1 SGHRS, CDR2 YFSETQ. V dropped 3 bases and J dropped 3 bases, with 15 bases sitting between them. This CDR3 contains 15 residues. Here the CDR3 reads CASSSTLGQKETQYF. CDR3 nucleotides: TGCGCCAGCAGCTCGACCTTGGGGCAGAAAGAGACCCAGTACTTC.

The gene calls are TRBV5-4 and TRBJ1-3, with D unclear. Germline lookup yields CDR1 SGHNT and CDR2 YYREEE (reference sequence). This CDR3 contains 14 residues. Trimming left V 4 bases short and J 4 bases short, with 12 bases between. The CDR3 sequence: CASSTGGIGNTIYF. The CDR3, as DNA: TGTGCCAGCAGCACCGGAGGGATCGGAAACACCATATATTTT.

The chain joins TRBV27 to TRBJ2-5; D possibly corresponds to TRBD2 (6 bases). The CDR3 runs to 17 residues. V shed 2 bases and J shed 1 base, with 17 bases lying between them. Germline CDR1 MNHEY, CDR2 SMNVEV (reference sequence). CDR3 sequence reads: CASSLRPRTIPQETQYF. The CDR3, as DNA: TGTGCCAGCAGTTTACGACCGCGGACTATCCCCCAAGAGACCCAGTACTTC.